These 17 T cell receptor beta chains share one sample of origin, sequenced in a study of blood T cell repertoires in COVID-19. Here immunoSEQ multiplex PCR was the method, and the copy in TCRdb shows in-frame clones only, minus some. The sample lists around 320,000 clones; about 90% were seen once. Sequencing was performed on peripheral blood. These receptors were collected from a man between 18 and 35 years old with active or convalescent COVID-19.

The gene calls are TRBV2 and TRBJ1-5; TRBD1 might be the D (6 bases). This CDR3 spans 13 amino acids. CDR1 and CDR2 from the germline V gene are SNHLY and FYNNEI. Between the trimmed V and J ends, which lost 3 bases and 4 bases, there was a span of 7 bases. The CDR3 is CASSDRGNQPQHF. CDR3 nucleotides: TGTGCCAGCAGTGACAGGGGTAATCAGCCCCAGCATTTT.

This chain joins TRBV7-9 and TRBJ2-5; 9 bases match TRBD1. This CDR3 region has 14 residues. Germline CDR1 reads SEHNR; CDR2 reads FQNEAQ (reference sequence). Unmatched junction bases numbered 7, after V lost 8 bases and J lost 3 bases. The CDR3 DNA is TGTGCCAGCGGGACAGGGAATTTAGAAGAGACCCAGTACTTC. Its translation is CASGTGNLEETQYF. Variable domain in full (rest from reference TRBV7-9 and TRBJ2-5): DTGVSQNPRHKITKRGQNVTFRCDPISEHNRLYWYRQTLGQGPEFLTYFQNEAQLEKSRLLSDRFSAERPKGSFSTLEIQRTEQGDSAMYLCASGTGNLEETQYFGPGTRLLVL.

V gene TRBV30 combines with J gene TRBJ2-7; 9 bases map to TRBD1. The CDR3 totals 13 residues. Germline values: CDR1 GTSNPN, CDR2 SVGIG (reference sequence). V shed 8 bases and J 1 base; nucleotides not matched to a gene: 6. CDR3 nucleotide sequence: TGTGCCGGGGACAGGGCCTCATCCTACGAGCAGTACTTC. Residues: CAGDRASSYEQYF. The whole variable domain, remainder taken from reference TRBV30 and TRBJ2-7, is SQTIHQWPATLVQPVGSPLSLECTVEGTSNPNLYWYRQAAGRGLQLLFYSVGIGQISSEVPQNLSASRPQDRQFILSSKKLLLSDSGFYLCAGDRASSYEQYFGPGTRLTVT.

The chain couples TRBV7-9 to TRBJ1-5; a possible D gene is TRBD1 (5 bases). The CDR3 is made up of 15 amino acids. Germline V lookup: CDR1 SEHNR, CDR2 FQNEAQ (reference sequence). Trimming took off 5 bases at V and 6 bases at J, with 17 bases between the two ends. CDR3 nucleotide sequence: TGTGCCAGCAGCGAGGGGACGGAGGAGGGTCAGCCCCAGCATTTT. Translating gives CASSEGTEEGQPQHF. Full variable domain (missing parts from reference TRBV7-9 and TRBJ1-5): DTGVSQNPRHKITKRGQNVTFRCDPISEHNRLYWYRQTLGQGPEFLTYFQNEAQLEKSRLLSDRFSAERPKGSFSTLEIQRTEQGDSAMYLCASSEGTEEGQPQHFGDGTRLSIL.

In DNA, the CDR3 is TGTGCCAGCAGTGAAGCGCTGGGAGGCTACGAGCAGTACTTC. Protein: CASSEALGGYEQYF. The genes are TRBV6-1 and TRBJ2-7; weak D call: TRBD2 (6 bases). The length of the CDR3 is 14 residues. Trimming stripped 0 bases from V and 3 bases from J, with 9 bases between. The germline gives CDR1 MNHNS, CDR2 SASEGT.

The gene calls are TRBV11-3 and TRBJ1-1; weak D call: TRBD1 (6 bases). V was pared by 4 bases and J by 3 bases, with 9 bases between. The CDR3 covers 13 residues. Germline loops: CDR1 SGHNT, CDR2 YENEEA. Here the CDR3 DNA reads TGTGCCAGCAGCTCCGAGGGGGACACTGAAGCTTTCTTT. Its protein product is CASSSEGDTEAFF.

The chain joins TRBV5-6 to TRBJ2-3; D is ambiguous. Trimming took 1 base from V and 5 from J, leaving 8 bases between them. Germline CDR1 SGHDT, CDR2 YYEEEE. The CDR3 loop spans 13 amino acids. The DNA of the CDR3 is TGTGCCAGCAGCTTGACGATCGGAGATACGCAGTATTTT. Translation: CASSLTIGDTQYF.

The J gene is TRBJ1-2, the V gene TRBV19; no clear D gene. V shed 4 bases and J shed 8 bases, with 8 bases lying between them. The germline V gene encodes CDR1 LNHDA and CDR2 SQIVND (reference sequence). The length of the CDR3 is 11 residues. This chain's CDR3 is CASSRENGYTF. The DNA of the CDR3 is TGTGCCAGTAGTAGGGAGAACGGCTACACCTTC.

The genes are TRBV29-1 and TRBJ2-3; 7 nucleotides agree with TRBD2. The CDR3 runs 15 residues. In germline, CDR1 is SQVTM, CDR2 ANQGSEA. V lost 6 bases to trimming and J lost 0 bases; unmatched junction nucleotides: 9. CDR3 in DNA: TGCAGCGTGGGGGGGAGCGGTATTAGCACAGATACGCAGTATTTT. Translated, it gives CSVGGSGISTDTQYF.

The chain uses TRBV27 and TRBJ2-7; 7 bases line up with TRBD1. This CDR3 has 16 amino acids. With V trimmed by 0 bases and J by 6 bases, 11 bases remained unmatched. The germline V gene encodes CDR1 MNHEY and CDR2 SMNVEV (reference sequence). CDR3 protein: CASSLSHRQGVSEQYF. DNA for the CDR3: TGTGCCAGCAGTTTATCTCATAGACAGGGAGTCAGCGAGCAGTACTTC.

V and J are TRBV7-8 and TRBJ2-7; 8 bases are shared with TRBD1. CDR3 length equals 14 residues. In germline, CDR1 is SGHVS, CDR2 FQNEAQ. The V and J ends lost 5 bases and 6 bases, in that order; junction bases with no gene match: 9. The CDR3 DNA reads as TGTGCCAGCAGCCGGCGGGGCAGGGGGCGCGAGCAGTACTTC. Translated, it gives CASSRRGRGREQYF.

This chain connects TRBV29-1 to TRBJ1-1, with D possibly matching TRBD1 (5 bases). CDR3 length equals 13 residues. Germline CDR1 reads SQVTM; CDR2 reads ANQGSEA. V shed 4 bases and J shed 2 bases, with 11 bases lying between them. CDR3 protein: CSVASRTNTEAFF. CDR3 in DNA: TGCAGCGTTGCGAGCAGGACAAACACTGAAGCTTTCTTT. Filled out from reference TRBV29-1 and TRBJ1-1, the complete variable domain reads SAVISQKPSRDICQRGTSLTIQCQVDSQVTMMFWYRQQPGQSLTLIATANQGSEATYESGFVIDKFPISRPNLTFSTLTVSNMSPEDSSIYLCSVASRTNTEAFFGQGTRLTVV.

This clone was counted once. The CDR3 sequence: CASSIGQAIYNEQFF. The CDR3 nucleotides read TGTGCCAGTAGTATAGGGCAGGCCATTTACAATGAGCAGTTCTTC. The rearrangement uses TRBV19 and TRBJ2-1, with D unclear. Germline CDR1 reads LNHDA; CDR2 reads SQIVND (reference sequence). CDR3 length: 15 amino acids. Trimming cost V 1 base and J 4 bases, with 11 bases left between them.

The V and J genes are TRBV24-1 and TRBJ2-1, with a possible D match to TRBD2 (6 bases). This CDR3 is built from 16 residues. Germline V gene sequence: CDR1 KGHDR, CDR2 SFDVKD. The V end lost 2 bases, the J end lost 0 bases, and 10 bases lay between the germline ends. CDR3 in DNA: TGTGCCACCAGTGATTGGGAGGCAAGCTCCTACAATGAGCAGTTCTTC. It is translated as CATSDWEASSYNEQFF.

The chain is built from TRBV13 and TRBJ2-1, with a tentative D call TRBD2 (5 bases). V was shortened by 8 bases and J by 9 bases, with 20 bases between the two germline ends. CDR3 length equals 14 residues. Germline V gives CDR1 PRHDT, CDR2 FYEKMQ (reference sequence). The chain's CDR3 is CASGSGVPGFEQFF. The CDR3 DNA is TGTGCCAGCGGGAGCGGAGTCCCAGGTTTTGAGCAGTTCTTC.

This clone was seen a single time. The chain has TRBV7-7 and TRBJ2-2, with 10 bases identical to TRBD1. This CDR3 is 16 amino acids long. After removal of 5 bases from V and 6 bases from J, the junction contained 9 bases not matched to a gene. Germline lookup yields CDR1 SSHAT and CDR2 FNYEAQ (reference sequence). In DNA, the CDR3 is TGTGCCAGCAGCCCTAGACAGGGGGCAAAGTCCGGGGAGCTGTTTTTT. Its translation is CASSPRQGAKSGELFF.

To note about this clone: This sample also contains other DNA sequences that code for the same CDR3. The V call is TRBV27, the J call TRBJ2-7; unclear D gene. The germline CDR1 and CDR2 sequences are MNHEY and SMNVEV (reference sequence). Trimming shortened V by 4 bases and J by 3 bases, and 4 bases separated the two germline ends. CDR3 size: 11 residues. The CDR3 loop reads CASSSLYEQYF. The CDR3 DNA reads TGTGCCAGCAGTTCCCTCTACGAGCAGTACTTC.